Following are 26 T cell receptor beta chains from one sample sequenced in a study of cytomegalovirus exposure and HLA in healthy donors. Researchers ran the PCR with 60 Vbeta and 13 Jbeta primers. Profiling relied on immunoSEQ multiplex PCR, and the TCRdb table lists in-frame clones only, not all of them. The profile covers approximately 220,000 clones, with around 85% appearing a single time and about 0.2% taken by the ten largest. The sequenced material came from PBMCs. The receptors derive from a girl between 2 and 10 years old in good health and CMV-seronegative.

The gene calls are TRBV7-3 and TRBJ2-1; 11 nucleotides agree with TRBD2. CDR3 length: 14 residues. Germline-derived CDR1 and CDR2 are SGHTA and FQGTGA. J lost 9 bases, V lost 6 bases, and 7 bases had no gene match. CDR3 loop: CASRLSGGAGEQFF. The CDR3 bases are TGTGCCAGCAGGCTTAGCGGGGGGGCGGGTGAGCAGTTCTTC.

The J gene is TRBJ2-2, the V gene TRBV5-1, with 7 bases aligning to TRBD1. After removal of 4 bases from V and 3 bases from J, the junction contained 9 bases not matched to a gene. The CDR3 is 16 residues long. The germline CDR1 and CDR2 sequences are SGHRS and YFSETQ. In DNA form, the CDR3 reads TGCGCCAGCAGCCCAAGCTTAACAGGGGACACCGGGGAGCTGTTTTTT. Translation gives CASSPSLTGDTGELFF. Complete variable domain (other parts from reference TRBV5-1 and TRBJ2-2): KAGVTQTPRYLIKTRGQQVTLSCSPISGHRSVSWYQQTPGQGLQFLFEYFSETQRNKGNFPGRFSGRQFSNSRSEMNVSTLELGDSALYLCASSPSLTGDTGELFFGEGSRLTVL.

The V and J genes are TRBV2 and TRBJ1-2; D ambiguous. Germline V CDR1 and CDR2: SNHLY, FYNNEI. With 4 bases removed from V and 7 bases from J, the gap between germline ends came to 13 bases. The CDR3 totals 13 residues. CDR3 amino acids: CASSVDTPGGYTF. CDR3 bases: TGTGCCAGCAGTGTTGACACTCCCGGTGGCTACACCTTC.

V usage is TRBV29-1 and J usage is TRBJ2-7; the D gene is possibly TRBD2 (5 bases). The CDR3 loop spans 13 amino acids. Germline CDR1 is SQVTM and CDR2 is ANQGSEA. Trimming shortened V by 5 bases and J by 0 bases, and 11 bases separated the two germline ends. CDR3 residues: CSVTPGNSYEQYF. The CDR3 DNA follows: TGCAGCGTTACGCCCGGGAACTCCTACGAGCAGTACTTC.

This clone was observed once. The chain employs TRBV27 and TRBJ1-1; D gene uncertain. Germline V gene data show CDR1 as MNHEY and CDR2 as SMNVEV (reference sequence). This CDR3 is 13 amino acids long. V was shortened by 3 bases and J by 4 bases, with 9 bases between the two germline ends. For the CDR3, the DNA is TGTGCCAGCAGTTTTGGAGGTATCACTGAAGCTTTCTTT. It is translated as CASSFGGITEAFF.

V and J are TRBV6-5 and TRBJ2-7, with 12 bases lining up with TRBD2. J lost 7 bases, V lost 6 bases, and 10 bases had no gene match. The CDR3 consists of 15 residues. The germline V gene encodes CDR1 MNHEY and CDR2 SVGAGI. As DNA, the CDR3 is TGTGCCAGCAGGCAAACTAGCGGGGGGTCCAGGGAGCAGTACTTC. Amino acid sequence: CASRQTSGGSREQYF.

The gene calls are TRBV6-7 and TRBJ2-1, with TRBD2 matching 14 bases. TRBV6-7 is an open reading frame whose function is uncertain. J gave up 14 bases and V 5 bases, and 20 bases lay outside the gene matches. There are 18 residues in the CDR3. The CDR3 loop is CASSGTRQGTSGGLSKFF. The CDR3 DNA reads as TGTGCCAGCAGTGGTACACGCCAAGGGACTAGCGGGGGCCTATCCAAGTTCTTC.

With regard to this clone: Compared with germline, one end of the junction differs, possibly owing to a read error. The chain uses TRBV7-9 and TRBJ2-5, with a possible D match to TRBD2 (6 bases). CDR3 size: 15 residues. Germline V gene lookup returns CDR1 SEHNR and CDR2 FQNEAQ (reference sequence). The CDR3 here is CASSFAGRLQESQYF. CDR3 DNA: TGTGCCAGCAGCTTCGCCGGGAGACTGCAAGAGTCCCAGTACTTC.

This chain uses TRBV6-6 with TRBJ2-2, with TRBD2 identical over 7 bases. V shed 4 bases, J shed 3 bases, and the junction held 5 bases outside the gene matches. This CDR3 contains 15 residues. Germline CDR1 and CDR2: MNHNY and SVGAGI (reference sequence). The CDR3 sequence: CASSSAGEYTGELFF. In DNA form, the CDR3 reads TGTGCCAGCAGTTCCGCGGGAGAGTACACCGGGGAGCTGTTTTTT.

The J gene is TRBJ1-4, the V gene TRBV14; D gene uncertain. This CDR3 spans 16 amino acids. Trimming cost V 4 bases and J 8 bases, with 20 bases left between them. CDR1 SGHDN and CDR2 FVKESK come from the germline V gene. CDR3 region: CASSPFRGLGEEKLFF. CDR3 in DNA: TGTGCCAGCAGCCCCTTCCGGGGTCTGGGTGAAGAAAAACTGTTTTTT.

This clone was counted once. The chain couples TRBV29-1 to TRBJ2-7, with TRBD1 as a possible D gene (5 bases). This CDR3 is built from 14 residues. In germline, CDR1 is SQVTM, CDR2 ANQGSEA. V lost 7 bases and J 1 base, leaving 17 bases between the germline ends. CDR3 sequence reads: CSADAGYGSYEQYF. The DNA of the CDR3 is TGCAGCGCCGACGCAGGGTACGGGTCCTACGAGCAGTACTTC.

This chain links TRBV29-1 with TRBJ2-3; 8 bases align to TRBD1. Germline CDR1 SQVTM, CDR2 ANQGSEA. V shed 7 bases and J 2 bases; nucleotides not matched to a gene: 2. This CDR3 contains 12 residues. In DNA, the CDR3 is TGCAGCGCCCAGGGGGCCACAGATACGCAGTATTTT. Translated, it gives CSAQGATDTQYF.

CDR3 loop: CASSRSTRIQETQYF. CDR3 sequence (DNA): TGTGCCAGCAGCCGATCGACTCGAATACAAGAGACCCAGTACTTC. The chain combines TRBV6-1 with TRBJ2-5; D call uncertain. The ends were cut back, 6 bases at V and 2 bases at J, with 16 bases in the middle. Per germline, CDR1 MNHNS and CDR2 SASEGT. CDR3 size: 15 residues.

This rearrangement joins TRBV5-4 to TRBJ2-5, with TRBD2 matching 11 bases. CDR3 size: 15 residues. Germline CDR1 is SGHNT and CDR2 is YYREEE (reference sequence). V lost 5 bases to trimming and J lost 2 bases; unmatched junction nucleotides: 5. The CDR3 sequence is CASSTSGGSQETQYF. The CDR3 nucleotides read TGTGCCAGCAGTACTAGCGGGGGCTCTCAAGAGACCCAGTACTTC. Full variable domain (outside the CDR3, taken from reference TRBV5-4 and TRBJ2-5): ETGVTQSPTHLIKTRGQQVTLRCSSQSGHNTVSWYQQALGQGPQFIFQYYREEENGRGNFPPRFSGLQFPNYSSELNVNALELDDSALYLCASSTSGGSQETQYFGPGTRLLVL.

The gene calls are TRBV10-2 and TRBJ1-2, with D unresolved. Trimming removed 7 bases at V and 2 bases at J, with 8 bases between. This CDR3 comprises 12 residues. From germline, CDR1 is WSHSY and CDR2 SAAADI. CDR3: CASTDGNYGYTF. CDR3 bases: TGCGCCAGCACTGACGGGAACTATGGCTACACCTTC.

The V call is TRBV7-9, the J call TRBJ2-7; TRBD1 matches at 8 bases. Germline values: CDR1 SEHNR, CDR2 FQNEAQ (reference sequence). The length of the CDR3 is 16 residues. Losses at the gene ends were 1 base for V and 4 bases for J; bases not matched to a gene: 9. The CDR3 DNA sequence: TGTGCCAGCAGCTTAGGGGAAGACAGGGGAGTTTACGAGCAGTACTTC. Protein: CASSLGEDRGVYEQYF.

The chain recombines TRBV19 with TRBJ2-2; D is possibly TRBD2 (5 bases). V was shortened by 2 bases and J by 4 bases, with 23 bases between the two germline ends. Germline V CDR1 and CDR2: LNHDA, SQIVND (reference sequence). This CDR3 has 19 residues. The DNA for the CDR3 is TGTGCCAGTAGTATAAGTGAGGGTGTCAGGAAATACGGCACCGGGGAGCTGTTTTTT. Amino acid sequence: CASSISEGVRKYGTGELFF.

The V and J genes are TRBV27 and TRBJ2-1; 11 positions agree with TRBD2. V shed 6 bases and J 5 bases; nucleotides not matched to a gene: 3. This CDR3 is 14 amino acids long. The germline gives CDR1 MNHEY, CDR2 SMNVEV (reference sequence). The CDR3 DNA reads as TGTGCCAGCAGAGGACTAGCGGGCAACAATGAGCAGTTCTTC. Protein sequence: CASRGLAGNNEQFF.

The chain couples TRBV13 to TRBJ2-5, with TRBD2 matching 10 bases. The J call may be in error: the DNA end matches TRBJ2-7 better. In germline, CDR1 is PRHDT, CDR2 FYEKMQ (reference sequence). The CDR3 spans 15 residues. The CDR3 here is CASSPSGRGNYEQYF. The CDR3 region has the DNA TGTGCCAGCAGCCCCAGCGGGAGGGGGAACTACGAGCAGTACTTC.

V is TRBV25-1 and J is TRBJ2-7; 11 bases map to TRBD2. The junction had 6 bases not matched to a gene; V was cut back by 3 bases and J by 2 bases. The CDR3 contains 16 residues. Germline V gene lookup returns CDR1 MGHDK and CDR2 SYGVNS. The CDR3 region has the DNA TGTGCCAGCAGTGACCCAACTAGCGGGAGTGCCTACGAGCAGTACTTC. It codes for CASSDPTSGSAYEQYF.

The chain combines TRBV4-2 with TRBJ1-1; a possible D gene is TRBD1 (6 bases). This CDR3 region has 15 residues. Germline values: CDR1 LGHNA, CDR2 YNFKEQ. V lost 1 base, J lost 6 bases, and 15 bases lay in between. CDR3 bases: TGTGCCAGCAGCCAAGCTATTTCGGGGGGCGCTGAAGCTTTCTTT. Its translation: CASSQAISGGAEAFF.

CDR3 nucleotide sequence: TGCGCCAGCAGCCAAGAACAGGCAGCTAACTATGGCTACACCTTC. This sequence encodes CASSQEQAANYGYTF. V usage is TRBV4-1 and J usage is TRBJ1-2, with a weak D call TRBD1 (5 bases). V was clipped by 0 bases and J by 0 bases, with 8 bases between them. The CDR3 length is 15 residues. Per the germline V gene, CDR1 is MGHRA and CDR2 is YSYEKL.

The chain couples TRBV5-1 to TRBJ2-2; D unresolved. This CDR3 is 13 amino acids long. The V end lost 2 bases, the J end lost 5 bases, and 7 bases lay between the germline ends. Germline V CDR1 and CDR2: SGHRS, YFSETQ. The CDR3: CASSFLRTGELFF. In DNA, the CDR3 is TGCGCCAGCAGCTTTTTGCGAACCGGGGAGCTGTTTTTT. Full variable domain (outside the CDR3, taken from reference TRBV5-1 and TRBJ2-2): KAGVTQTPRYLIKTRGQQVTLSCSPISGHRSVSWYQQTPGQGLQFLFEYFSETQRNKGNFPGRFSGRQFSNSRSEMNVSTLELGDSALYLCASSFLRTGELFFGEGSRLTVL.

The table lists this clone with a few counts. The rearrangement links TRBV4-1 to TRBJ2-5; 7 bases agree with TRBD2. The CDR3 is 16 amino acids. Germline loops: CDR1 MGHRA, CDR2 YSYEKL. V was clipped by 5 bases and J by 4 bases; unmatched bases: 13. CDR3: CASSSSWGSGGETQYF. The CDR3 nucleotides read TGCGCCAGCAGCTCTAGTTGGGGGTCGGGGGGAGAGACCCAGTACTTC.

This chain links TRBV10-3 with TRBJ2-5; maybe TRBD2 (5 bases). CDR3 size: 15 residues. CDR1 is ENHRY and CDR2 is SYGVKD in the germline V gene. Trimming cost V 4 bases and J 2 bases, with 14 bases left between them. The CDR3: CAISGKGVLQETQYF. Written as DNA, the CDR3 is TGTGCCATCAGTGGAAAGGGAGTCCTACAAGAGACCCAGTACTTC.

This clone has a single count. The V call is TRBV27, the J call TRBJ2-7; 10 positions agree with TRBD1. The length of the CDR3 is 15 residues. The germline gives CDR1 MNHEY, CDR2 SMNVEV (reference sequence). The V gene end was trimmed by 6 bases and the J gene end by 0 bases; junction bases not matched to a gene: 5. The CDR3 region has the DNA TGTGCCAGCAGGCTAAGGACAGGGGGCTCCTACGAGCAGTACTTC. Translation gives CASRLRTGGSYEQYF.